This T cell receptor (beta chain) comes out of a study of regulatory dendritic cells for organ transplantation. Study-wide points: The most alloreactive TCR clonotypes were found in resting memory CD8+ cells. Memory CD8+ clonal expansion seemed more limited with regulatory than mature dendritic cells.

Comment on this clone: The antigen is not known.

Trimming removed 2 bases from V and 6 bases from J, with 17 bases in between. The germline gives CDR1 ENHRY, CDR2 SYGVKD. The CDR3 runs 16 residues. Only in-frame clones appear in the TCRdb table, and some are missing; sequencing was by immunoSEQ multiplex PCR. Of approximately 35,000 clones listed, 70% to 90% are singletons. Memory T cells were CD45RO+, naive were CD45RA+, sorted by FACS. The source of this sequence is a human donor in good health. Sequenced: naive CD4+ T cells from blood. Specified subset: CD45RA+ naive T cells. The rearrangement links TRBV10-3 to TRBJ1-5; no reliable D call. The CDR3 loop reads CAISEMPSGGTQPQHF. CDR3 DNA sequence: TGTGCCATCAGTGAGATGCCCTCGGGAGGAACTCAGCCCCAGCATTTT.